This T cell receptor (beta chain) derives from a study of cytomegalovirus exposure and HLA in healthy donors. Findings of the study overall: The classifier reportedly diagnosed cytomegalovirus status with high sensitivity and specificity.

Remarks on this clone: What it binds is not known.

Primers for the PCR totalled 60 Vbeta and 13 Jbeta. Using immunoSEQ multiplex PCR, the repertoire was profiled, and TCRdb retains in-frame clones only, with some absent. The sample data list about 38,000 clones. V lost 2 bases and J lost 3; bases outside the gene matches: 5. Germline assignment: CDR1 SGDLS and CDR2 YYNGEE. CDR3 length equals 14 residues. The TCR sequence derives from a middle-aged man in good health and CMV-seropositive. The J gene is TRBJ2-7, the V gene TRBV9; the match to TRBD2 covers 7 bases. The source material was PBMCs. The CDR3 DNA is TGTGCCAGCAGCGTGGGAAGCGGGAACTACGAGCAGTACTTC. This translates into CASSVGSGNYEQYF. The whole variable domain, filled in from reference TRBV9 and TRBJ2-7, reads DSGVTQTPKHLITATGQRVTLRCSPRSGDLSVYWYQQSLDQGLQFLIQYYNGEERAKGNILERFSAQQFPDLHSELNLSSLELGDSALYFCASSVGSGNYEQYFGPGTRLTVT.